This T cell receptor (beta chain) was captured in a study of response to subunit inactivated influenza vaccine. TCRdb itself ran the RT-PCR reads through MiXCR, one entry per CDR3 protein. The sample comprises just over 300,000 distinct CDR3 sequences, just over 20% of which are singletons, and about 10% rests with the top ten. Study-wide results and caveats: Seasonal influenza vaccination, on each occasion, was suggested by the authors to recruit few new T cells.

This clonotype was recorded a few times. The antigen is unknown. V lost 5 bases, J lost 5 bases, and 13 bases lay in between. This CDR3 comprises 14 residues. This TCR was sampled from a man between 50 and 75 years old who received an inactivated influenza vaccine. V is TRBV12-3 or TRBV12-4 and J is TRBJ1-5; D gene uncertain. The sample consisted of PBMCs from blood, taken 21 months after vaccination. CDR3 nucleotide sequence: TGTGCCAGCAGTCATAGCGGATTCGATCAGCCCCAGCATTTT. Translated, it gives CASSHSGFDQPQHF.